This T cell receptor (beta chain) was sequenced during a study of blood T cell repertoires in COVID-19. Across the study: The origin of the acute and convalescent COVID-19 samples was the United States, Italy and Spain. Sources were T cells, B-cell-depleted T cells, or PBMCs; the material itself was cDNA or gDNA.

In the original processing: Estimated nucleated cell counts came from reference gene primer amplification. Some clones are missing from TCRdb's copy, which holds only in-frame ones; the method was immunoSEQ multiplex PCR. That table gives V, J and clone size, and the DNA gave D and trimming. The data contain 280,000 or so clones, about 87% of them singletons. The germline V gene has CDR1 KGHSH and CDR2 LQKENI. This CDR3 has 16 residues. V was trimmed by 2 bases and J by 5 bases, leaving 15 bases between them. The sample comprised peripheral blood. The chain carries TRBV18 and TRBJ1-4; TRBD1 is a possible D gene (6 bases). This TCR was recovered from a woman in her twenties or thirties who had recovered from COVID-19. Here the CDR3 DNA reads TGTGCCAGCTCACCATCTTTGGGGGCGAAAAATGAAAAACTGTTTTTT. Its protein is CASSPSLGAKNEKLFF.